Each of the 26 T cell receptor beta chains below was sequenced from the same sample in a study of graft-versus-host responses after intestinal transplantation (TCRdb year 2021). Library construction relied on the immunoSEQ multiplex PCR assay. TCRdb holds this immuneACCESS table with in-frame rearrangements only. Some clones are missing; in checked studies, unresolved V genes explain under half, and the rest has no known cause. This sample lists tens of thousands of clones; approximately 90% were detected once. 1.6% of the sample rests with the top ten. Sample: PBMCs, taken 26 days after transplant. These receptor sequences come from a human patient who received an intestinal transplant, so some T cells may come from the graft donor.

The DNA for the CDR3 is TGTGCCAGTAGTCCCCCGACGGGACCCGGAGGGGTTGAGCAGTTCTTC. Its protein is CASSPPTGPGGVEQFF. The chain recombines TRBV19 with TRBJ2-1, with D tentatively TRBD2 (6 bases). The CDR3 has 16 residues. Trimming shortened V by 5 bases and J by 9 bases, and 23 bases separated the two germline ends. Germline CDR1 is LNHDA and CDR2 is SQIVND (reference sequence).

The rearrangement uses TRBV29-1 and TRBJ2-3; TRBD1 aligns across 9 bases. The CDR3 length is 16 residues. With V trimmed by 5 bases and J by 0 bases, 9 bases remained unmatched. The germline gives CDR1 SQVTM, CDR2 ANQGSEA. The CDR3 region is CSVRERGTGSTDTQYF. The CDR3 DNA is TGCAGCGTTCGTGAAAGGGGGACAGGGAGCACAGATACGCAGTATTTT.

The gene calls are TRBV5-6 and TRBJ2-6, with D uncertain. CDR1 and CDR2 (germline): SGHDT, YYEEEE. Trimming took off 1 base at V and 0 bases at J, with 11 bases between the two ends. The CDR3 is 17 amino acids. CDR3 loop: CASSLQVSPSGANVLTF. CDR3 bases: TGTGCCAGCAGCTTGCAGGTTTCCCCCTCTGGGGCCAACGTCCTGACTTTC.

V and J are TRBV6-1 and TRBJ2-1; 8 nucleotides match TRBD1. The CDR3 extends over 14 amino acids. J gave up 15 bases and V 8 bases, and 18 bases lay outside the gene matches. Germline V lookup: CDR1 MNHNS, CDR2 SASEGT. The CDR3 coding sequence is TGTGCCAGCGGTTGGACAGGGTTCCGTCAGATGCCGTTCTTC. Translation gives CASGWTGFRQMPFF.

The chain recombines TRBV7-9 with TRBJ1-3; D uncertain. Germline lookup yields CDR1 SEHNR and CDR2 FQNEAQ (reference sequence). Between the trimmed V and J ends, which lost 3 bases and 2 bases, there was a span of 8 bases. This CDR3 region has 14 residues. CDR3 sequence reads: CASSFREAGNTIYF. In DNA, the CDR3 is TGTGCCAGCAGCTTCCGAGAGGCTGGAAACACCATATATTTT.

The CDR3 is CASSWGQKETQYF. The DNA for the CDR3 is TGTGCCAGCAGTTGGGGACAGAAAGAGACCCAGTACTTC. The rearrangement links TRBV27 to TRBJ2-5, with 7 bases fitting TRBD1. V lost 4 bases, J lost 3 bases, and 2 bases stayed unmatched. CDR1 is MNHEY, CDR2 SMNVEV, per germline (reference sequence). This CDR3 contains 13 residues.

V is TRBV27 and J is TRBJ2-1, with 11 bases identical to TRBD1. This CDR3 is built from 20 residues. CDR1 MNHEY and CDR2 SMNVEV come from the germline V gene (reference sequence). Trimming at V came to 5 bases and at J to 5 bases, leaving 20 bases not matched to a gene. CDR3 protein: CASSPYPPGQGGTTNNEQFF. The CDR3 coding sequence is TGTGCCAGCAGTCCTTACCCCCCGGGACAGGGGGGGACTACGAACAATGAGCAGTTCTTC.

The rearrangement uses TRBV6-1 and TRBJ2-7, with no clear D. Deletions cut 7 bases from V and 4 bases from J, with 8 bases between. This CDR3 has 11 residues. CDR1 is MNHNS, CDR2 SASEGT, per germline. The CDR3, as DNA: TGTGCCAGCATCTTCGAGTACGAGCAGTACTTC. It specifies CASIFEYEQYF.

The rearrangement uses TRBV5-1 and TRBJ2-1, with 9 bases lining up with TRBD2. The junction had 6 bases not matched to a gene; V was cut back by 4 bases and J by 4 bases. The V gene's germline CDR1 is SGHRS and CDR2 YFSETQ. This CDR3 is 15 amino acids long. CDR3 protein: CASSAGTSLYNEQFF. The CDR3 DNA sequence: TGCGCCAGCAGCGCAGGGACTAGCCTATACAATGAGCAGTTCTTC. The full variable domain, in which reference TRBV5-1 and TRBJ2-1 provide the parts outside the CDR3, is KAGVTQTPRYLIKTRGQQVTLSCSPISGHRSVSWYQQTPGQGLQFLFEYFSETQRNKGNFPGRFSGRQFSNSRSEMNVSTLELGDSALYLCASSAGTSLYNEQFFGPGTRLTVL.

The V call is TRBV7-9, the J call TRBJ2-7, with a tentative D call TRBD2 (5 bases). Trimming took off 5 bases at V and 2 bases at J, with 13 bases between the two ends. The CDR3 consists of 14 residues. Germline CDR1 and CDR2: SEHNR and FQNEAQ (reference sequence). The CDR3 sequence is CASSHGPRAYEQYF. The CDR3 bases are TGTGCCAGCAGCCACGGCCCGCGGGCCTACGAGCAGTACTTC. Combining the CDR3 with reference TRBV7-9 and TRBJ2-7 gives the whole variable domain DTGVSQNPRHKITKRGQNVTFRCDPISEHNRLYWYRQTLGQGPEFLTYFQNEAQLEKSRLLSDRFSAERPKGSFSTLEIQRTEQGDSAMYLCASSHGPRAYEQYFGPGTRLTVT.

V and J are TRBV9 and TRBJ1-3; D perhaps matches TRBD1 (5 bases). V shed 4 bases and J shed 4 bases, with 15 bases lying between them. Germline V CDR1 and CDR2: SGDLS, YYNGEE. The CDR3 contains 15 residues. CDR3 region: CASSRSSGLGNTIYF. CDR3 coding DNA: TGTGCCAGCAGCCGGAGTTCAGGGCTGGGAAACACCATATATTTT.

The chain couples TRBV30 to TRBJ2-3; D is possibly TRBD2 (5 bases). V lost 1 base and J 6 bases, leaving 5 bases between the germline ends. CDR3 length equals 11 residues. Per the germline V gene, CDR1 is GTSNPN and CDR2 is SVGIG (reference sequence). CDR3 protein: CAWSAGDTQYF. The CDR3 bases are TGTGCCTGGAGTGCGGGGGATACGCAGTATTTT.

J is TRBJ2-2 and V is TRBV27; D gene ambiguous. From germline, CDR1 is MNHEY and CDR2 SMNVEV (reference sequence). V lost 5 bases to trimming and J lost 3 bases, with 7 bases between them. This CDR3 is 13 amino acids long. CDR3 amino acids: CASSPQYTGELFF. The DNA of the CDR3 is TGTGCCAGCAGTCCACAGTACACCGGGGAGCTGTTTTTT.

This sequence joins TRBV15 and TRBJ1-4; 10 nucleotides match TRBD1. This CDR3 region has 13 residues. Per the germline V gene, CDR1 is LNHNV and CDR2 is YYDKDF (reference sequence). The trim removed 3 bases at V and 8 bases at J, leaving 0 bases unmatched. The CDR3: CATSRTGGEKLFF. CDR3 coding DNA: TGTGCCACCAGCAGGACAGGGGGCGAAAAACTGTTTTTT.

V usage is TRBV2 and J usage is TRBJ2-5; TRBD1 aligns across 7 bases. CDR3 length: 15 amino acids. Trimming took 7 bases from V and 4 from J; bases not matched to a gene: 12. Germline values: CDR1 SNHLY, CDR2 FYNNEI. The CDR3 coding sequence is TGTGCCAGCAAATGGGCGGACAGGTCAGGAGAGACCCAGTACTTC. Its translation: CASKWADRSGETQYF. Full variable domain (remainder filled in from reference TRBV2 and TRBJ2-5): EPEVTQTPSHQVTQMGQEVILRCVPISNHLYFYWYRQILGQKVEFLVSFYNNEISEKSEIFDDQFSVERPDGSNFTLKIRSTKLEDSAMYFCASKWADRSGETQYFGPGTRLLVL.

This clone showed up just once. The chain uses TRBV19 and TRBJ1-2; TRBD1 matches at 9 bases. With V trimmed by 3 bases and J by 5 bases, 4 bases remained unmatched. Germline V gives CDR1 LNHDA, CDR2 SQIVND (reference sequence). The CDR3 has 14 residues. Here the CDR3 reads CASSMPGQGYGYTF. CDR3 bases: TGTGCCAGTAGTATGCCGGGACAGGGATATGGCTACACCTTC.

This sequence joins TRBV9 and TRBJ2-1; 11 bases map to TRBD1. CDR1 is SGDLS and CDR2 is YYNGEE in the germline V gene. There are 16 residues in the CDR3. V shed 0 bases and J 4 bases; nucleotides not matched to a gene: 3. The CDR3 sequence is CASSVEGTGGYNEQFF. CDR3 sequence (DNA): TGTGCCAGCAGCGTAGAGGGGACAGGGGGGTACAATGAGCAGTTCTTC.

The V call is TRBV28, the J call TRBJ1-1; 8 bases fit TRBD1. V gave up 6 bases and J gave up 6 bases; unmatched junction bases: 6. Germline CDR1 reads MDHEN; CDR2 reads SYDVKM. This CDR3 has 13 amino acids. The chain's CDR3 is CASSPGTGAEAFF. The DNA for the CDR3 is TGTGCCAGCAGCCCCGGGACAGGCGCTGAAGCTTTCTTT.

The chain combines TRBV6-6 with TRBJ2-5; 10 bases align to TRBD2. This CDR3 contains 14 residues. The germline gives CDR1 MNHNY, CDR2 SVGAGI (reference sequence). J was trimmed by 5 bases and V by 8 bases; bases with no gene match: 8. This CDR3 reads CASGIAGGRETQYF. For the CDR3, the DNA is TGTGCCAGCGGAATAGCGGGGGGAAGGGAGACCCAGTACTTC.

The rearrangement links TRBV19 to TRBJ2-7, with a weak D call TRBD2 (6 bases). The CDR3 contains 15 residues. V was pared by 2 bases and J by 3 bases, with 14 bases between. CDR1 and CDR2 from the germline V gene are LNHDA and SQIVND (reference sequence). CDR3 sequence: CASSIMSGPNYEQYV. The CDR3 coding sequence is TGTGCCAGTAGTATAATGAGCGGGCCGAACTACGAGCAGTACGTC.

This rearrangement joins TRBV4-3 to TRBJ2-1; 8 bases align to TRBD1. The length of the CDR3 is 17 residues. Trimming at V came to 0 bases and at J to 0 bases, leaving 4 bases not matched to a gene. CDR1 is LGHNA and CDR2 is YSLEER in the germline V gene. In DNA form, the CDR3 reads TGCGCCAGCAGCCAAGATCCCACAGGGGGCTCCTACAATGAGCAGTTCTTC. Its translation is CASSQDPTGGSYNEQFF.

The chain recombines TRBV5-4 with TRBJ2-7, with D hard to call. The CDR3 consists of 14 residues. V lost 0 bases, J lost 7 bases, and 14 bases lay in between. Germline CDR1 and CDR2: SGHNT and YYREEE (reference sequence). In nucleotides, the CDR3 is TGTGCCAGCAGCTTGGCAGGCCGCCCTGGGGAGCAGTACTTC. This gives the protein CASSLAGRPGEQYF.

This clone appeared a few times. The rearrangement uses TRBV29-1 and TRBJ2-3; no firm D call. V lost 7 bases to trimming and J lost 1 base, with 15 bases between them. This CDR3 has 14 residues. The V gene's germline CDR1 is SQVTM and CDR2 ANQGSEA. This CDR3 is CSAEAGFGTDTQYF. The CDR3 nucleotides read TGCAGCGCCGAGGCCGGATTCGGCACAGATACGCAGTATTTT.

The gene calls are TRBV25-1 and TRBJ1-2; D is possibly TRBD1 (6 bases). Trimming took off 2 bases at V and 8 bases at J, with 15 bases between the two ends. The germline gives CDR1 MGHDK, CDR2 SYGVNS. The CDR3 spans 14 residues. The CDR3 is CASSELSTGNGYTF. The CDR3 DNA reads as TGTGCCAGCAGTGAACTTAGTACAGGGAACGGCTACACCTTC.

The chain carries TRBV6-5 and TRBJ1-1; D is unclear. The CDR3 covers 13 residues. Between the trimmed V and J ends, which lost 0 bases and 5 bases, there was a span of 7 bases. CDR1 and CDR2 (germline): MNHEY, SVGAGI. DNA of the CDR3: TGTGCCAGCAGTTACTCTGGGCCAACTGAAGCTTTCTTT. Amino acid sequence: CASSYSGPTEAFF.

The CDR3 sequence: CATNQGPIIGNTEAFF. The DNA of the CDR3 is TGTGCCACCAATCAGGGCCCCATAATTGGGAACACTGAAGCTTTCTTT. The chain couples TRBV10-3 to TRBJ1-1; possible D gene TRBD1, 5 bases. The CDR3 is 16 residues long. Per germline, CDR1 ENHRY and CDR2 SYGVKD. Between the trimmed V and J ends, which lost 10 bases and 1 base, there was a span of 22 bases.